This T cell receptor beta chain is drawn from a study of early T cells in non-severe SARS-CoV-2 infection. Overall study: Alpha and beta chains were unpaired, from unsorted whole-blood bulk RNA. Study-wide findings and caveats: A preference for anti-spike CD8 responses marked VDJdb matching, which missed private and CD4 specificities.

Trimming took 4 bases from V and 2 from J; bases not matched to a gene: 6. CDR1 DFQATT and CDR2 SNEGSKA come from the germline V gene (reference sequence). The CDR3 sequence is 15 residues long. Unique molecular identifiers (one per individual cDNA molecule) were attached. Using its own MiXCR run on the 5' RACE reads, TCRdb lists one record per CDR3 protein. The table includes some 38,000 distinct CDR3 sequences, around 3.9% detected once. At least ten counts were recorded for this clonotype. What it binds is unknown. V usage is TRBV20-1 and J usage is TRBJ2-5; the match to TRBD1 covers 11 bases. The clonotype originates from an adult who was a healthcare worker with PCR-confirmed SARS-CoV-2 infection or an uninfected control (not recorded which). Source material: whole blood. The DNA for the CDR3 is TGCAGTGCTACGGCCGGGACAGGGGGACAAGAGACCCAGTACTTC. Residues: CSATAGTGGQETQYF.